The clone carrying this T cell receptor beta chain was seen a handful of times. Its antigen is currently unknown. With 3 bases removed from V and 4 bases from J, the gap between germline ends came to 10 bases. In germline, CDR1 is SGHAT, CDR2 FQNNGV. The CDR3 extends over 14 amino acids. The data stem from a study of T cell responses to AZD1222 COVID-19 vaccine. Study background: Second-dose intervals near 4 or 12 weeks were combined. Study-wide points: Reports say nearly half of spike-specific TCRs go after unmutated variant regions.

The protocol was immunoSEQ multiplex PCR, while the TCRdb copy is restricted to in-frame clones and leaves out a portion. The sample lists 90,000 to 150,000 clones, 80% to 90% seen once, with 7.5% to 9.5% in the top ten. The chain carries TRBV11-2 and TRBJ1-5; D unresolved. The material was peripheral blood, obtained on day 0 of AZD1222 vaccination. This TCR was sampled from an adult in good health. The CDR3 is CASSLDGYNQPQHF. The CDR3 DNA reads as TGTGCCAGCAGCTTGGACGGGTATAATCAGCCCCAGCATTTT.